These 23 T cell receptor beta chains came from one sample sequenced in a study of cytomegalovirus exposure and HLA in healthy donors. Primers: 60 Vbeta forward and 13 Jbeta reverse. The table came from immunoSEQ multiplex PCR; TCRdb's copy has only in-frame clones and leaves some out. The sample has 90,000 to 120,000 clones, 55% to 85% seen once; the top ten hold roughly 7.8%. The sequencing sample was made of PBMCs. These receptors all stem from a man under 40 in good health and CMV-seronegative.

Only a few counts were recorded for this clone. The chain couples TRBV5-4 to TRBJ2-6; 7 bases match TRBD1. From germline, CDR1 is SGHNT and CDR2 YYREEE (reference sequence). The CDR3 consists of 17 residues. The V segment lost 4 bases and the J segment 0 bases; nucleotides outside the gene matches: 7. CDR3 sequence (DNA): TGTGCCAGCAGCCCCGGGACAGCCCCCTCTGGGGCCAACGTCCTGACTTTC. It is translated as CASSPGTAPSGANVLTF.

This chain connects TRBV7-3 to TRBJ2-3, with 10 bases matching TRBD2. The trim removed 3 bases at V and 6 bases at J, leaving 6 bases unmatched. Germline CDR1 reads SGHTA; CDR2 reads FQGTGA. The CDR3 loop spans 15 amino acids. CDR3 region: CASSFSGGPPDTQYF. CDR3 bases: TGTGCCAGCAGCTTTAGCGGGGGGCCCCCGGATACGCAGTATTTT.

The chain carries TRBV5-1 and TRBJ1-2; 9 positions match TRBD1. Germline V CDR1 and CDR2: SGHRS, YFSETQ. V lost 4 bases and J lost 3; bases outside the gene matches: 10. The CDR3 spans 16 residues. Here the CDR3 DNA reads TGCGCCAGCAGCGAGATCACAGGGGGCGCTTACTATGGCTACACCTTC. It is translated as CASSEITGGAYYGYTF. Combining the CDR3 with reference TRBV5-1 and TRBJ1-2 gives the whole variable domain KAGVTQTPRYLIKTRGQQVTLSCSPISGHRSVSWYQQTPGQGLQFLFEYFSETQRNKGNFPGRFSGRQFSNSRSEMNVSTLELGDSALYLCASSEITGGAYYGYTFGSGTRLTVV.

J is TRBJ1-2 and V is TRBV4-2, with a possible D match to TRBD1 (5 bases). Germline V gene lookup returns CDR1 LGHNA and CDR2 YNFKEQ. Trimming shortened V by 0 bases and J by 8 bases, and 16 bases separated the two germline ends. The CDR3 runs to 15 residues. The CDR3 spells CASSQDSGAGMGYTF. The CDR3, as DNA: TGTGCCAGCAGCCAAGACAGCGGGGCAGGGATGGGCTACACCTTC.

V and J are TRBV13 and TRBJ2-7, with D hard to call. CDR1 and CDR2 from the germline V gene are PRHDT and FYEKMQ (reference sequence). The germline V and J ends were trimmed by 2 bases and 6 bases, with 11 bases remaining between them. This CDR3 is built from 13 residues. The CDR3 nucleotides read TGTGCCAGCAGCTTATATAGTTTCGGCGAGCAGTACTTC. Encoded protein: CASSLYSFGEQYF. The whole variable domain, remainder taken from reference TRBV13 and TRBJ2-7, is AAGVIQSPRHLIKEKRETATLKCYPIPRHDTVYWYQQGPGQDPQFLISFYEKMQSDKGSIPDRFSAQQFSDYHSELNMSSLELGDSALYFCASSLYSFGEQYFGPGTRLTVT.

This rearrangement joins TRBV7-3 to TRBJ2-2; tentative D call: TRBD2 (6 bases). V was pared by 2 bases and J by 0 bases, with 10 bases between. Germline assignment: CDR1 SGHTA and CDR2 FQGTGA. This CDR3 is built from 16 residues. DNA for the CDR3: TGTGCCAGCAGCTTATACGGGACTGCGAACACCGGGGAGCTGTTTTTT. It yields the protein CASSLYGTANTGELFF.

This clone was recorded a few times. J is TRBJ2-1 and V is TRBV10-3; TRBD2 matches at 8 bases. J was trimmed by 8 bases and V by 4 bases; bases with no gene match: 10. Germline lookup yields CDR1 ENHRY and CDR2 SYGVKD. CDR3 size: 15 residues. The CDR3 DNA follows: TGTGCCATCAGTGCCGGGACTAGTCGTGAAGATGAGCAGTTCTTC. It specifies CAISAGTSREDEQFF.

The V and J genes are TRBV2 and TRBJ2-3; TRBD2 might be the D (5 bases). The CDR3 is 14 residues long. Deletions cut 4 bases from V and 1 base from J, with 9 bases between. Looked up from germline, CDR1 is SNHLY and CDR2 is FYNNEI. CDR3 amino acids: CASSASGRTDTQYF. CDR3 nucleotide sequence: TGTGCCAGCAGTGCCAGCGGCCGCACAGATACGCAGTATTTT.

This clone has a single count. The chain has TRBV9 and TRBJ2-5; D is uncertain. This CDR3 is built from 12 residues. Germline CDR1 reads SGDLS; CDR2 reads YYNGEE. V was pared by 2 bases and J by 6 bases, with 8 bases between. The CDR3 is CASSVASKTQYF. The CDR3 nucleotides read TGTGCCAGCAGCGTGGCTAGTAAGACCCAGTACTTC.

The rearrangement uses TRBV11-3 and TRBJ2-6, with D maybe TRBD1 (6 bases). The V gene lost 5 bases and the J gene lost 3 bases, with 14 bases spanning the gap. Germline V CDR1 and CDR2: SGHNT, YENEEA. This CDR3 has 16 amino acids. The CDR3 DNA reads TGTGCCAGCAGCGGTCGAACAGGGCGTGGGGCCAACGTCCTGACTTTC. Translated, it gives CASSGRTGRGANVLTF.

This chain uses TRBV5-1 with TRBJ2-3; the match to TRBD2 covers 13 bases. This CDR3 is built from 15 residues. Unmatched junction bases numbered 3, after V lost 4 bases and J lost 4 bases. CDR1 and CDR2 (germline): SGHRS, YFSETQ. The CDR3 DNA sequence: TGCGCCAGCAGCCGGACTAGCGGGAGAGCAGATACGCAGTATTTT. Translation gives CASSRTSGRADTQYF.

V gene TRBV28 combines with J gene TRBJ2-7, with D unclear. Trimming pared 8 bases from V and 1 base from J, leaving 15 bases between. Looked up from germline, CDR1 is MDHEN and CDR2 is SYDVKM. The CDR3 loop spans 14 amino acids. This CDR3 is CASSASSHSYEQYF. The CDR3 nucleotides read TGTGCCAGCTCCGCGTCGAGCCATTCCTACGAGCAGTACTTC.

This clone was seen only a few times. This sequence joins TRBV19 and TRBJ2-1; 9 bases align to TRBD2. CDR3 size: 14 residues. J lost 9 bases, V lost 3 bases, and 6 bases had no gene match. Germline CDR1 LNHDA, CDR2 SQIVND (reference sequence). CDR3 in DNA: TGTGCCAGTAGTATTAGCGGGAGTTTAGGTGAGCAGTTCTTC. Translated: CASSISGSLGEQFF. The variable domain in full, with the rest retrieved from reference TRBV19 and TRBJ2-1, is DGGITQSPKYLFRKEGQNVTLSCEQNLNHDAMYWYRQDPGQGLRLIYYSQIVNDFQKGDIAEGYSVSREKKESFPLTVTSAQKNPTAFYLCASSISGSLGEQFFGPGTRLTVL.

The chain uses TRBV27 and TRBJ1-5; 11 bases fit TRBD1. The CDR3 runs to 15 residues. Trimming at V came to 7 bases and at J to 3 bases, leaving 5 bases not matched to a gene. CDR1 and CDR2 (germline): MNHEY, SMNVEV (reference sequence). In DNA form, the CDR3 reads TGTGCCAGCAAATTGGGACAGGGGGTCAATCAGCCCCAGCATTTT. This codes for CASKLGQGVNQPQHF.

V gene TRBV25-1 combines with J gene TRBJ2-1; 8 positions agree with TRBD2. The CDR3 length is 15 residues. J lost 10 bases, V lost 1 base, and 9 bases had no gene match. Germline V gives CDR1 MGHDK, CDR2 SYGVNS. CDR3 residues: CASSESPGGLGEQFF. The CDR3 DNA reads TGTGCCAGCAGTGAATCCCCGGGAGGGTTAGGCGAGCAGTTCTTC.

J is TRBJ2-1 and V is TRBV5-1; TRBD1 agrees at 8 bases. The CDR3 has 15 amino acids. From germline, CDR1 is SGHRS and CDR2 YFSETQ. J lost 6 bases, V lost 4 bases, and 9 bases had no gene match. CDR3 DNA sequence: TGCGCCAGCAGCCTAGGACAGGGACCCCTCAATGAGCAGTTCTTC. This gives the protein CASSLGQGPLNEQFF.

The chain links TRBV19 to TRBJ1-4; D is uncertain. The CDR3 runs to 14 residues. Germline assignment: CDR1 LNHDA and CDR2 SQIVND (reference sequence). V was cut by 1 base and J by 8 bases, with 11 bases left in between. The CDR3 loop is CASSIGSSQEKLFF. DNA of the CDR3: TGTGCCAGTAGTATAGGTTCATCCCAGGAAAAACTGTTTTTT.

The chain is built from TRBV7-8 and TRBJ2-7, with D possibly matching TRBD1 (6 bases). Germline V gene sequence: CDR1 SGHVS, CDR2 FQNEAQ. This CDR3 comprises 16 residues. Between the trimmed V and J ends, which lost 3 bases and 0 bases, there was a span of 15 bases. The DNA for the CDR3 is TGTGCCAGCAGCTTCCCAGGGGCAAGGGGCTCCTACGAGCAGTACTTC. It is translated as CASSFPGARGSYEQYF.

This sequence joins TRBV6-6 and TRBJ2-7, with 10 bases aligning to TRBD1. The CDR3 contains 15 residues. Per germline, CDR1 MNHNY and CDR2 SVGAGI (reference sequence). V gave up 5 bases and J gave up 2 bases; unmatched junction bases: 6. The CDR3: CASSGAGQGTYEQYF. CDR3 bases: TGTGCCAGCAGTGGCGCGGGACAGGGGACCTACGAGCAGTACTTC.

CDR3 residues: CASSWDRGSYEQYF. CDR3 coding DNA: TGTGCCAGCAGCTGGGACAGGGGCTCCTACGAGCAGTACTTC. The rearrangement links TRBV28 to TRBJ2-7; 10 nucleotides align to TRBD1. Germline CDR1 MDHEN, CDR2 SYDVKM. With 6 bases clipped from V and 0 bases from J, the junction kept 2 bases outside the gene matches. The CDR3 length is 14 residues.

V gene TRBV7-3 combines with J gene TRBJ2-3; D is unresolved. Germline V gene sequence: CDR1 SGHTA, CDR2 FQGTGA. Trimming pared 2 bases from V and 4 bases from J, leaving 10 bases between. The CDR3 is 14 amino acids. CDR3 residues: CASSLSGSADTQYF. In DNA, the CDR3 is TGTGCCAGCAGCTTATCCGGGTCGGCAGATACGCAGTATTTT. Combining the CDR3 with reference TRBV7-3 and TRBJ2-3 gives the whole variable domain GAGVSQTPSNKVTEKGKYVELRCDPISGHTALYWYRQSLGQGPEFLIYFQGTGAADDSGLPNDRFFAVRPEGSVSTLKIQRTERGDSAVYLCASSLSGSADTQYFGPGTRLTVL.

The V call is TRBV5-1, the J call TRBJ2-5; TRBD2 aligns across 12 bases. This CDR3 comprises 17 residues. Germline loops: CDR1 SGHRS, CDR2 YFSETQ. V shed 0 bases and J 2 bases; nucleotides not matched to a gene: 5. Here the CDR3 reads CASSLGLLAGGQETQYF. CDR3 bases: TGCGCCAGCAGCTTGGGGTTACTAGCGGGGGGACAAGAGACCCAGTACTTC.

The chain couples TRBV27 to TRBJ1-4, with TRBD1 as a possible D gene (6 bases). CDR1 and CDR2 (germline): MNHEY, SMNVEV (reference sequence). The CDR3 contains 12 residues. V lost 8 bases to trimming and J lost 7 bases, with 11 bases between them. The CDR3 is CASGQSGEKLFF. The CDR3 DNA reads TGTGCCAGCGGACAGTCCGGTGAAAAACTGTTTTTT. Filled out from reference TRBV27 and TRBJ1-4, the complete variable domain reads EAQVTQNPRYLITVTGKKLTVTCSQNMNHEYMSWYRQDPGLGLRQIYYSMNVEVTDKGDVPEGYKVSRKEKRNFPLILESPSPNQTSLYFCASGQSGEKLFFGSGTQLSVL.